Below are 13 T cell receptor beta chains sequenced from a single sample in a study of CD8 T cells in Susac syndrome. Random hexamers were used to reverse transcribe the RNA input (roughly 0.5 to 1 ug). Using its own MiXCR run on the immunoSEQ multiplex PCR reads, TCRdb lists one record per CDR3 protein. The sample carries 120,000 to 150,000 distinct CDR3 sequences, 94% recorded once. The sample comprised CD4+ T cells from PBMCs. The receptors stem from a human donor in good health.

The rearrangement links TRBV7-9 to TRBJ1-5; D not resolved. Looked up from germline, CDR1 is SEHNR and CDR2 is FQNEAQ (reference sequence). Trimming removed 5 bases at V and 5 bases at J, with 13 bases between. This CDR3 contains 14 residues. The CDR3 sequence is CASSPIGPDQPQHF. DNA of the CDR3: TGTGCCAGCAGCCCTATTGGGCCCGATCAGCCCCAGCATTTT.

This sequence joins TRBV12-3 or TRBV12-4 and TRBJ2-3; the match to TRBD2 covers 11 bases. V shed 6 bases and J 4 bases; nucleotides not matched to a gene: 6. The CDR3 covers 15 residues. CDR3 sequence reads: CASRTSGSRADTQYF. In DNA form, the CDR3 reads TGTGCCAGCAGAACTAGCGGGAGTCGGGCAGATACGCAGTATTTT.

In DNA form, the CDR3 reads TGCAGCGTTCGGCAGGGGGGGATCAATGAGCAGTTCTTC. Its translation: CSVRQGGINEQFF. The chain couples TRBV29-1 to TRBJ2-1; perhaps D is TRBD1 or TRBD2 (7 bases each). V gave up 5 bases and J gave up 6 bases, with 14 bases separating them. From germline, CDR1 is SQVTM and CDR2 ANQGSEA. The CDR3 consists of 13 residues.

The rearrangement uses TRBV6-2 or TRBV6-3 and TRBJ2-7; a possible D gene is TRBD2 (5 bases). CDR3 length: 12 amino acids. Germline V CDR1 and CDR2: MNHEY, SVGEGT. V was pared by 5 bases and J by 5 bases, with 10 bases between. The CDR3, as DNA: TGTGCCAGCAGTCGAGGGTTCGACGAGCAGTACTTC. Translating it yields CASSRGFDEQYF.

This clonotype is a singleton in its sample. The chain combines TRBV27 with TRBJ1-2; D not certain. Germline CDR1 reads MNHEY; CDR2 reads SMNVEV (reference sequence). Trimming stripped 6 bases from V and 4 bases from J, with 15 bases between. There are 14 residues in the CDR3. The CDR3 bases are TGTGCCAGCAGGGATCAACATGCTGGCTATGGCTACACCTTC. It yields the protein CASRDQHAGYGYTF.

The genes are TRBV11-2 and TRBJ2-3, with 12 bases matching TRBD2. The CDR3 has 14 residues. In germline, CDR1 is SGHAT, CDR2 FQNNGV. Trimming took 5 bases from V and 4 from J; bases not matched to a gene: 1. This CDR3 is CASSRLAGADTQYF. CDR3 in DNA: TGTGCCAGCAGCCGACTAGCGGGAGCAGATACGCAGTATTTT.

The V gene is TRBV7-9, the J gene TRBJ1-1; D uncertain. The V end lost 5 bases, the J end lost 5 bases, and 12 bases lay between the germline ends. The germline CDR1 and CDR2 sequences are SEHNR and FQNEAQ (reference sequence). The CDR3 is made up of 13 amino acids. This CDR3 is CASSPSLRTEAFF. The CDR3 region has the DNA TGTGCCAGCAGCCCGAGCCTAAGGACTGAAGCTTTCTTT.

This clonotype was picked up a small number of times. The chain uses TRBV20-1 and TRBJ1-1, with 8 bases that match TRBD1. The length of the CDR3 is 14 residues. After removal of 6 bases from V and 1 base from J, the junction contained 7 bases not matched to a gene. Germline CDR1 DFQATT, CDR2 SNEGSKA (reference sequence). The CDR3 protein is CSAPGDRRNTEAFF. The CDR3 DNA reads TGCAGTGCCCCAGGGGACAGGAGGAACACTGAAGCTTTCTTT.

The chain couples TRBV2 to TRBJ2-5, with a weak D call TRBD2 (7 bases). The CDR3 consists of 16 residues. In germline, CDR1 is SNHLY, CDR2 FYNNEI. The V end was cut by 3 bases, the J end by 5 bases, with 19 bases between. The CDR3 DNA reads TGTGCCAGCAGTGATGGGGGCGGGGGCCTCCGGGAGACCCAGTACTTC. Translating gives CASSDGGGGLRETQYF.

CDR3: CASSPSTGLRWANVLTF. CDR3 DNA: TGCGCCAGCAGCCCGTCGACAGGGCTAAGATGGGCCAACGTCCTGACTTTC. The chain carries TRBV5-1 and TRBJ2-6, with 7 bases fitting TRBD1. With 4 bases clipped from V and 5 bases from J, the junction kept 12 bases outside the gene matches. Germline loops: CDR1 SGHRS, CDR2 YFSETQ. This CDR3 spans 17 amino acids.

J is TRBJ1-1 and V is TRBV5-1, with D uncertain. Germline assignment: CDR1 SGHRS and CDR2 YFSETQ. The CDR3 is 13 amino acids. The V end lost 1 base, the J end lost 1 base, and 5 bases lay between the germline ends. CDR3 loop: CASSLTANTEAFF. CDR3 coding DNA: TGCGCCAGCAGCTTGACAGCGAACACTGAAGCTTTCTTT.

The rearrangement uses TRBV2 and TRBJ2-5, with 10 nucleotides matching TRBD1. Germline V lookup: CDR1 SNHLY, CDR2 FYNNEI. V was clipped by 5 bases and J by 5 bases; unmatched bases: 8. The CDR3 contains 15 residues. CDR3 nucleotides: TGTGCCAGCAGTCTCGACAGGGGGCTGAGGGAGACCCAGTACTTC. This gives the protein CASSLDRGLRETQYF.

The gene calls are TRBV12-3 or TRBV12-4 and TRBJ2-3, with 7 bases that match TRBD2. Unmatched junction bases numbered 8, after V lost 6 bases and J lost 2 bases. This CDR3 has 15 residues. The CDR3 is CASSLGLADTDTQYF. DNA of the CDR3: TGTGCCAGCAGCTTGGGGCTAGCGGACACAGATACGCAGTATTTT.